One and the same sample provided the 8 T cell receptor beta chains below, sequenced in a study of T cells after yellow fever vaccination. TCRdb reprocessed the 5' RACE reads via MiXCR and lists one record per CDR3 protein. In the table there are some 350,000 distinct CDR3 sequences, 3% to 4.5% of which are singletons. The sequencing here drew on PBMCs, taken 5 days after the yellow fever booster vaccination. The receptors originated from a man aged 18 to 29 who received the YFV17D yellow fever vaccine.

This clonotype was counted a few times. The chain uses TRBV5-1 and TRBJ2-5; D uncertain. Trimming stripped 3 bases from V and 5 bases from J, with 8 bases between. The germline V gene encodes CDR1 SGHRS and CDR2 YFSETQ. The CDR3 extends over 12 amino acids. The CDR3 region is CASSSGKETQYF. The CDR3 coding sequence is TGCGCCAGCAGCTCGGGCAAGGAGACCCAGTACTTC. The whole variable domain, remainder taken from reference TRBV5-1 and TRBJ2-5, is KAGVTQTPRYLIKTRGQQVTLSCSPISGHRSVSWYQQTPGQGLQFLFEYFSETQRNKGNFPGRFSGRQFSNSRSEMNVSTLELGDSALYLCASSSGKETQYFGPGTRLLVL.

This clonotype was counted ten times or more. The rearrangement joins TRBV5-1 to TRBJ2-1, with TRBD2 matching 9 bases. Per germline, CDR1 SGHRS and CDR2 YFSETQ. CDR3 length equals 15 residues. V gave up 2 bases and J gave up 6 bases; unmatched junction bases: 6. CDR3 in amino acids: CASSFLAGPGNEQFF. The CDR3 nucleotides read TGCGCCAGCAGCTTTCTAGCGGGGCCAGGCAATGAGCAGTTCTTC.

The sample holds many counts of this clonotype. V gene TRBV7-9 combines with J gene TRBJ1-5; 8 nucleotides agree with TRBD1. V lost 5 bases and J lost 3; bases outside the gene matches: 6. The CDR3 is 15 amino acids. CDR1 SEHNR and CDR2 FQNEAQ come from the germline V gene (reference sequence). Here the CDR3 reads CASSPGTGPNQPQHF. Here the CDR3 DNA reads TGTGCCAGCAGCCCGGGGACAGGTCCCAATCAGCCCCAGCATTTT. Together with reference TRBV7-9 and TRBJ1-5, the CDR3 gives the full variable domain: DTGVSQNPRHKITKRGQNVTFRCDPISEHNRLYWYRQTLGQGPEFLTYFQNEAQLEKSRLLSDRFSAERPKGSFSTLEIQRTEQGDSAMYLCASSPGTGPNQPQHFGDGTRLSIL.

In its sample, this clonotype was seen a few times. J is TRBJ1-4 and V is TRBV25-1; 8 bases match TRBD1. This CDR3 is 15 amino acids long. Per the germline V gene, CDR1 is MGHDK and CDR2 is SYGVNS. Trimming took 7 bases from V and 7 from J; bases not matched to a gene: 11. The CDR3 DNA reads TGTGCCAGCACAGATTCTAGACAGGGGTCTGAAAAACTGTTTTTT. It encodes CASTDSRQGSEKLFF.

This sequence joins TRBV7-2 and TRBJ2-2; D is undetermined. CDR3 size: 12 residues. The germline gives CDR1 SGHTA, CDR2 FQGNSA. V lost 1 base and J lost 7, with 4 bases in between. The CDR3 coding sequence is TGTGCCAGCAGCTTAGTTGGCGGGGAGCTGTTTTTT. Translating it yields CASSLVGGELFF.

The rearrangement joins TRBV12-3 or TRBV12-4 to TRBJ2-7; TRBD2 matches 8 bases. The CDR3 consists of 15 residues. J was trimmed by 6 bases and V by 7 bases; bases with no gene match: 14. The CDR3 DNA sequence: TGTGCCAGCACCACGGGGGGGGGGCGCAAATCCGAGCAGTACTTC. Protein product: CASTTGGGRKSEQYF.

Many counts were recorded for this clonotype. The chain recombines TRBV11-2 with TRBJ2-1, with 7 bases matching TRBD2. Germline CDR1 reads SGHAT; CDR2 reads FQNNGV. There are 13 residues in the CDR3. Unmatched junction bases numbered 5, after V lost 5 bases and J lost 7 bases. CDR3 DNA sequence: TGTGCCAGCAGCCCCGGGGGGAAGAATGAGCAGTTCTTC. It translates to CASSPGGKNEQFF.

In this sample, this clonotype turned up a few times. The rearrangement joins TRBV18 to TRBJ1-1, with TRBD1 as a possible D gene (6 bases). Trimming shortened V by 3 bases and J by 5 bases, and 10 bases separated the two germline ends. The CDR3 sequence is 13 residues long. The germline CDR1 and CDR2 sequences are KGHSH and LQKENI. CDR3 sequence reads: CASSPGRGTEAFF. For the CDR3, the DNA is TGTGCCAGCTCACCCGGGAGGGGGACTGAAGCTTTCTTT. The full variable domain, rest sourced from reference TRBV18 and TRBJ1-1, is NAGVMQNPRHLVRRRGQEARLRCSPMKGHSHVYWYRQLPEEGLKFMVYLQKENIIDESGMPKERFSAEFPKEGPSILRIQQVVRGDSAAYFCASSPGRGTEAFFGQGTRLTVV.